This T cell receptor (beta chain) was sequenced during a study of blood T cell repertoires in COVID-19 (dated by TCRdb to the early 2020s). For the study in its entirety: Samples from collaborators originated in the United States, Italy and Spain and spanned both the acute and convalescent phases of COVID-19. A de-identified subject ID, COVID-19 status, age in years and sex were almost always included in the sample metadata. The repertoires were made available in a free public database intended to serve as a resource for research on the immune response to SARS-CoV-2. Where available, HLA class I and class II types were taken from metadata supplied by the sample provider and were not determined by assay-based typing. Samples were obtained from the ongoing ImmuneRACE study (first 160 participants) and from about 1,300 subjects provided by 6 global collaborators. The dataset comprised deeply sampled blood TCRbeta repertoires from subjects exposed to, actively infected with, or recovered from COVID-19. The material from the prospective study consisted of cDNA or gDNA derived from T cells, B-cell-depleted T cells, or PBMCs. On the study overall, not on this receptor specifically: The quantity of clinical and demographic metadata differed by source and by participant and was supplied without curation.

As regards this clone: The specificity of this receptor is unknown. No much larger clone exists at a distance of one base, and base qualities are not known.

Inclusive of the bounding cysteine and phenylalanine, the CDR3 is 13 residues long. The retained sequence is limited to the CDR3, 39 bases, with the frame set at the first base. As encoded in the germline V gene, CDR1 is SGHVS while CDR2 is FQNEAQ. Trimming removed 11 bases from V and 12 bases from J; the gene matches leave 17 bases unexplained. TCRbeta CDR3 regions were amplified from genomic DNA using the immunoSEQ Assay, a bias-controlled multiplex PCR. On the study's bioinformatics: The number of nucleated cells in each sample was estimated by amplification of reference gene primers within the assay. To quantify the absolute abundance of each unique TCRbeta CDR3 rearrangement, sequence reads were collapsed and filtered. For each sample, productive Simpson clonality was calculated by taking the square root of Simpson's diversity index across productive rearrangements. As stored in TCRdb, this immuneACCESS dataset retains in-frame rearrangements with V and J assigned. A fraction of the clones does not appear; measured against another copy, unresolved V genes explain less than half of the discrepancy, and the remainder lacks a known reason. The V and J calls and clone size come from that table; D and trimming were worked out from the DNA. The sample table holds 390,000 or so clones, of which roughly 89% were seen once. About 1.5% of the sample is in the top ten clones.

Each collaborating institution followed its own protocols to collect whole blood in K2EDTA tubes. For TCRbeta analysis, collaborators shipped samples as frozen whole blood, isolated PBMCs, or DNA extracted from either of those sample types. Input material: peripheral blood. This TCR was sampled from a woman in her twenties or thirties with active or convalescent COVID-19. The chain employs TRBV7-8 and TRBJ1-2; 8 nucleotides in the junction match TRBD1. The DNA sequence is given as TGTGCCGGGGGCTCTGGGGGACAGGTCCTTGACACCTTC. This yields the protein CAGGSGGQVLDTF.